Following are 6 T cell receptor beta chains from one sample sequenced in a study of CD8 T cells in Susac syndrome. With random hexamers, reverse transcription was performed on about 0.5 to 1 ug of RNA. One entry per CDR3 protein, called by TCRdb with MiXCR from the immunoSEQ multiplex PCR reads. The sample records 200,000 to 250,000 distinct CDR3 sequences, around 93% being singletons. The specimen was CD4+ T cells from PBMCs. The receptors were gathered from a human donor with multiple sclerosis.

The chain carries TRBV27 and TRBJ1-6; D gene ambiguous. CDR1 is MNHEY and CDR2 is SMNVEV in the germline V gene (reference sequence). V lost 0 bases to trimming and J lost 9 bases, with 6 bases between them. This CDR3 region has 13 residues. CDR3 amino acids: CASSLSPISPLHF. CDR3 DNA: TGTGCCAGCAGTTTATCGCCGATTTCACCCCTCCACTTT.

V is TRBV15 and J is TRBJ1-4; no clear D gene. This CDR3 is built from 13 residues. Germline assignment: CDR1 LNHNV and CDR2 YYDKDF (reference sequence). Trimming took off 8 bases at V and 0 bases at J, with 7 bases between the two ends. The CDR3, as DNA: TGTGCCACCCACCGCCCAACTAATGAAAAACTGTTTTTT. Its protein is CATHRPTNEKLFF.

V usage is TRBV12-5 and J usage is TRBJ2-3; D remains ambiguous. This CDR3 spans 13 amino acids. Trimming removed 6 bases at V and 4 bases at J, with 11 bases between. Germline V gene lookup returns CDR1 LGHNT and CDR2 FRNRAP. The CDR3 here is CASGPALADTQYF. CDR3 nucleotide sequence: TGTGCTAGTGGCCCCGCACTCGCAGATACGCAGTATTTT.

The V call is TRBV20-1, the J call TRBJ2-1; D possibly matches TRBD1 or TRBD2 (6 bases each). The CDR3 extends over 15 amino acids. The V gene's germline CDR1 is DFQATT and CDR2 SNEGSKA (reference sequence). V was shortened by 3 bases and J by 5 bases, with 17 bases between the two germline ends. This CDR3 reads CSASGGLGWDNEQFF. CDR3 DNA: TGCAGTGCTAGCGGGGGCCTTGGGTGGGACAATGAGCAGTTCTTC.

V and J are TRBV6-5 and TRBJ1-2; 10 bases agree with TRBD1. Germline V gene lookup returns CDR1 MNHEY and CDR2 SVGAGI. Germline trimming cut 4 bases from V and 7 bases from J; bases unmatched to any gene: 6. This CDR3 region has 14 residues. CDR3 sequence (DNA): TGTGCCAGCAGTTCCTCCCGGGACAGGGGTGGCTACACCTTC. Its protein product is CASSSSRDRGGYTF.

The chain employs TRBV20-1 and TRBJ1-2; TRBD1 aligns across 9 bases. This CDR3 region has 15 residues. Germline assignment: CDR1 DFQATT and CDR2 SNEGSKA (reference sequence). The V gene end was trimmed by 0 bases and the J gene end by 6 bases; junction bases not matched to a gene: 8. The chain's CDR3 is CSARDWAGTGNGYTF. CDR3 sequence (DNA): TGCAGTGCTAGAGATTGGGCCGGGACAGGGAATGGCTACACCTTC.